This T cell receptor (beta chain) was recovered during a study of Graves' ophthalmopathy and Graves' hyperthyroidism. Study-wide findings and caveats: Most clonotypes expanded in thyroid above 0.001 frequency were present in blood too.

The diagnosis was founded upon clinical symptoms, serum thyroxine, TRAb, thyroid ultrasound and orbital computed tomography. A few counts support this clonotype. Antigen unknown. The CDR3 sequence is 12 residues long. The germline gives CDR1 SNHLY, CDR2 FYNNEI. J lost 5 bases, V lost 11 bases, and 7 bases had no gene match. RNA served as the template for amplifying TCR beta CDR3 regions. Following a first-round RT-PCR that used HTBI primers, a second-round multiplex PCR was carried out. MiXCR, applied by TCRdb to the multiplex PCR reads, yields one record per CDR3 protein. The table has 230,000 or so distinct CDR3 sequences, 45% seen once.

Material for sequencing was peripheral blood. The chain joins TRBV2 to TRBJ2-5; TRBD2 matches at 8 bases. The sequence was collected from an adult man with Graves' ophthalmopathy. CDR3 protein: CASGREGETQYF. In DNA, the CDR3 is TGTGCCTCCGGGAGGGAGGGGGAGACCCAGTACTTC.